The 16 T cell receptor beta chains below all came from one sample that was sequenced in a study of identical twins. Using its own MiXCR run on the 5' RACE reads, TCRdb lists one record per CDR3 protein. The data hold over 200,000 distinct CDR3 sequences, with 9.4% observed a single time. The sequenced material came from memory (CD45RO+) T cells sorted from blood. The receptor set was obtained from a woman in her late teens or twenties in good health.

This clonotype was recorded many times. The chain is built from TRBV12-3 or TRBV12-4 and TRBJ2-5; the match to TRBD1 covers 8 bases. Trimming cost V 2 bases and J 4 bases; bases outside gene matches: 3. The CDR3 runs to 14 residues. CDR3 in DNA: TGTGCCAGCAGTTTACAGGGGGCGGGAGAGACCCAGTACTTC. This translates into CASSLQGAGETQYF.

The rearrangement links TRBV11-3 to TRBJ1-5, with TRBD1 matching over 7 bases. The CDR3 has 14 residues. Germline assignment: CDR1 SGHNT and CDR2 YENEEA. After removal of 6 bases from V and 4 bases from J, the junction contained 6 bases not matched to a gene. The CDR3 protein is CASSLQGRNQPQHF. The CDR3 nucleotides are TGTGCCAGCAGTCTACAGGGGAGGAATCAGCCCCAGCATTTT.

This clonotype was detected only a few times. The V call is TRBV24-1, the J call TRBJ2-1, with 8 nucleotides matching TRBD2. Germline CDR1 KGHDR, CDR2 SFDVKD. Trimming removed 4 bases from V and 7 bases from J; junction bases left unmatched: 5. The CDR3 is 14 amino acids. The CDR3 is CATSEGGTRNEQFF. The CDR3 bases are TGTGCCACCAGTGAGGGGGGGACTAGGAATGAGCAGTTCTTC.

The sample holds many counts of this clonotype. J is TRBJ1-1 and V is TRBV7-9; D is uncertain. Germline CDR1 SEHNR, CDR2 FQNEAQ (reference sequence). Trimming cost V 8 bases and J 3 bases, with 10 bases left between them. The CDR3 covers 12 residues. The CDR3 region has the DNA TGTGCCAGCGCCTACACGGACACTGAAGCTTTCTTT. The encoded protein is CASAYTDTEAFF.

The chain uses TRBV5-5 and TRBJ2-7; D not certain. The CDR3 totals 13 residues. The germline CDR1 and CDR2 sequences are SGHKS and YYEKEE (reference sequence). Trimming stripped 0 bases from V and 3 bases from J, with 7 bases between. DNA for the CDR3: TGTGCCAGCAGCTTGGAGGGTCACTACGAGCAGTACTTC. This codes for CASSLEGHYEQYF. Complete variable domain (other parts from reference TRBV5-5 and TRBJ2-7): DAGVTQSPTHLIKTRGQQVTLRCSPISGHKSVSWYQQVLGQGPQFIFQYYEKEERGRGNFPDRFSARQFPNYSSELNVNALLLGDSALYLCASSLEGHYEQYFGPGTRLTVT.

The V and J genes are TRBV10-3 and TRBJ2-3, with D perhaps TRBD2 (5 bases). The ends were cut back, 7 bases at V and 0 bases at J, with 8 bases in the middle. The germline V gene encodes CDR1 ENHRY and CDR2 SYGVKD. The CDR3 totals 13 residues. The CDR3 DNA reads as TGTGCCATCAAGGAGGCTAGCACAGATACGCAGTATTTT. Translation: CAIKEASTDTQYF.

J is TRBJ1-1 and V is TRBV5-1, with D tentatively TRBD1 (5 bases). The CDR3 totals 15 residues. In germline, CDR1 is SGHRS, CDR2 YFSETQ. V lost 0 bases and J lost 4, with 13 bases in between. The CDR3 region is CASSLDPAGRTEAFF. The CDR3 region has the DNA TGCGCCAGCAGCTTGGACCCCGCAGGGCGCACTGAAGCTTTCTTT.

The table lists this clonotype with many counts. The CDR3 nucleotides read TGTGCCAGCAGCCCAACAGGACAGGGCTGCTACGAGCAGTACTTC. Protein product: CASSPTGQGCYEQYF. The chain employs TRBV5-6 and TRBJ2-7; TRBD1 matches at 8 bases. After removal of 4 bases from V and 3 bases from J, the junction contained 9 bases not matched to a gene. The CDR3 loop spans 15 amino acids. CDR1 is SGHDT and CDR2 is YYEEEE in the germline V gene. Variable domain in full (rest from reference TRBV5-6 and TRBJ2-7): DAGVTQSPTHLIKTRGQQVTLRCSPKSGHDTVSWYQQALGQGPQFIFQYYEEEERQRGNFPDRFSGHQFPNYSSELNVNALLLGDSALYLCASSPTGQGCYEQYFGPGTRLTVT.

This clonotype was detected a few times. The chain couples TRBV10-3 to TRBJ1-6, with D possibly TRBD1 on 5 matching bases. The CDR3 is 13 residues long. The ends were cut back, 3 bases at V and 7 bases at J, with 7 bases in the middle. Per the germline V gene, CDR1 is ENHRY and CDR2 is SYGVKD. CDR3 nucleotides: TGTGCCATCAGTGACAGGGAAAATTCACCCCTCCACTTT. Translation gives CAISDRENSPLHF.

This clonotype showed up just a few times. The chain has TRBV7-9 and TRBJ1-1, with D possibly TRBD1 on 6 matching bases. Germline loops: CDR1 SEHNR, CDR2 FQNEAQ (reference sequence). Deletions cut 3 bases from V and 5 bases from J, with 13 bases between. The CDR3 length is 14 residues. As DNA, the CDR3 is TGTGCCAGCAGCTTTACACAGGGTAGGACTGAAGCTTTCTTT. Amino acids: CASSFTQGRTEAFF.

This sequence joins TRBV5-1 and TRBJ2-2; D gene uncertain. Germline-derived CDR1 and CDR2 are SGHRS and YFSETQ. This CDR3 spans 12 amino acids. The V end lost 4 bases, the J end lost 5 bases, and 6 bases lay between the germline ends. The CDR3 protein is CASSPWTGELFF. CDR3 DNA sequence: TGCGCCAGCAGCCCCTGGACCGGGGAGCTGTTTTTT.

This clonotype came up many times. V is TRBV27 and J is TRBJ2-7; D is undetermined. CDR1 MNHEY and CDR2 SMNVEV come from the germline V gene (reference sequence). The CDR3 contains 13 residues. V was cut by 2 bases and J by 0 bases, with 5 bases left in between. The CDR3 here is CASSLHSSYEQYF. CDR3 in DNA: TGTGCCAGCAGTTTACACAGCTCCTACGAGCAGTACTTC.

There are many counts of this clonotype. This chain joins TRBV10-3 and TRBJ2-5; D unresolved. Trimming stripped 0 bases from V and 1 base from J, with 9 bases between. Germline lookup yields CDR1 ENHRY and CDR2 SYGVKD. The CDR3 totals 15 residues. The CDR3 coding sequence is TGTGCCATCAGTGAGTCGGGCAGCCCCCAAGAGACCCAGTACTTC. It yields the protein CAISESGSPQETQYF.

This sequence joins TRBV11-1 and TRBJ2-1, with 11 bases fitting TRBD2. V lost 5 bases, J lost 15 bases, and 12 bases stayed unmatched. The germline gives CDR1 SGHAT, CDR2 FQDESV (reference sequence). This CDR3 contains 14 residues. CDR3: CASSPGGLAVLRFF. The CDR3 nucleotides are TGTGCCAGCAGCCCAGGGGGACTAGCGGTTCTTAGGTTCTTC.

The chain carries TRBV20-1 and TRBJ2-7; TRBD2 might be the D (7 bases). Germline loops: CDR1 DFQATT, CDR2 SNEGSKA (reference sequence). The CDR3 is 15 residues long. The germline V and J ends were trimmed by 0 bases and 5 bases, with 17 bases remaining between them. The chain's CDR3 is CSARDGGGSYDEQYF. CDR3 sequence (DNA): TGCAGTGCTAGAGATGGGGGCGGGAGTTACGACGAGCAGTACTTC.

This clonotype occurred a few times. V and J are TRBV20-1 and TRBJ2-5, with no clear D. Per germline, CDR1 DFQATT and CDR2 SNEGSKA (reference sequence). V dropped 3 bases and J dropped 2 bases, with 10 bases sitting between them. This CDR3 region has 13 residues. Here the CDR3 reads CSASQHFQETQYF. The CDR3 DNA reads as TGCAGTGCTAGCCAGCACTTTCAAGAGACCCAGTACTTC.